Following are 17 T cell receptor beta chains from one sample sequenced in a study of post-analysis software for immune sequencing data. Unique molecular identifiers were built into the TCR beta cDNA libraries. Using its own MiXCR run on the PCR reads, TCRdb lists one record per CDR3 protein. The sample comprises fewer than 850,000 distinct CDR3 sequences, roughly 27% of which are singletons, and 0.5% to 0.6% rests with the top ten. Study-level findings and limits: About five TRBV segments were more frequent in patients than controls; TRBV5-6, TRBV5-1 and TRBV20-1 belonged to this group.

For these TCRs, the target antigens are not known. Sequenced sample: blood. These TCRs come from a girl between 10 and 17 years old with multiple sclerosis.

The chain has TRBV2 and TRBJ1-5, with TRBD1 as a possible D gene (6 bases). V was shortened by 4 bases and J by 5 bases, with 9 bases between the two germline ends. Germline loops: CDR1 SNHLY, CDR2 FYNNEI. CDR3 length: 13 amino acids. The DNA for the CDR3 is TGTGCCAGCAGTGCCTACAGGGATCAGCCCCAGCATTTT. It is translated as CASSAYRDQPQHF.

This clonotype was found a few times. The chain employs TRBV27 and TRBJ2-1; tentative D call: TRBD2 (6 bases). This CDR3 contains 12 residues. V was trimmed by 6 bases and J by 8 bases, leaving 11 bases between them. Germline CDR1 is MNHEY and CDR2 is SMNVEV (reference sequence). The CDR3 reads CASSRGTYEQFF. The CDR3 DNA is TGTGCCAGCAGCCGTGGGACTTATGAGCAGTTCTTC.

This clonotype was found a few times. The rearrangement joins TRBV5-1 to TRBJ2-7; D unclear. CDR3 length equals 14 residues. The V end lost 3 bases, the J end lost 3 bases, and 13 bases lay between the germline ends. Germline V gene lookup returns CDR1 SGHRS and CDR2 YFSETQ. CDR3 protein: CASSWGGIIYEQYF. The CDR3 nucleotides are TGCGCCAGCAGCTGGGGTGGAATCATCTACGAGCAGTACTTC.

The chain couples TRBV29-1 to TRBJ2-7, with D possibly TRBD1 on 5 matching bases. The CDR3 is 11 amino acids. Germline V gene sequence: CDR1 SQVTM, CDR2 ANQGSEA. Trimming shortened V by 6 bases and J by 0 bases, and 6 bases separated the two germline ends. CDR3 residues: CSVQASYEQYF. CDR3 sequence (DNA): TGCAGCGTACAGGCCTCCTACGAGCAGTACTTC.

This clonotype has only a few counts. This chain uses TRBV25-1 with TRBJ1-1; D remains unclear. Trimming stripped 1 base from V and 1 base from J, with 4 bases between. CDR3 size: 13 residues. Germline lookup yields CDR1 MGHDK and CDR2 SYGVNS. The DNA for the CDR3 is TGTGCCAGCAGTGAATTTGGGAACACTGAAGCTTTCTTT. It translates to CASSEFGNTEAFF.

This clonotype was recorded only once. The V gene is TRBV5-1, the J gene TRBJ2-2; D is unresolved. Per the germline V gene, CDR1 is SGHRS and CDR2 is YFSETQ. V was pared by 3 bases and J by 6 bases, with 18 bases between. This CDR3 contains 16 residues. In DNA form, the CDR3 reads TGCGCCAGCAGCTCGGTCGATATTGGAGTTGCCGGGGAGCTGTTTTTT. It is translated as CASSSVDIGVAGELFF.

The chain employs TRBV12-3 or TRBV12-4 and TRBJ1-1; TRBD1 is a possible D gene (5 bases). The CDR3 spans 13 residues. V lost 5 bases and J 5 bases, leaving 12 bases between the germline ends. The CDR3 region is CASSLGLVTEAFF. The CDR3 region has the DNA TGTGCCAGCAGTCTGGGGCTCGTGACTGAAGCTTTCTTT.

This clonotype appeared a few times. This chain uses TRBV7-2 with TRBJ2-3; maybe TRBD1 (5 bases). The CDR3 extends over 16 amino acids. Germline-derived CDR1 and CDR2 are SGHTA and FQGNSA. V gave up 4 bases and J gave up 1 base, with 15 bases separating them. CDR3 sequence reads: CASSSIGERGTDTQYF. The CDR3 nucleotides are TGTGCCAGCAGCTCGATAGGGGAAAGGGGCACAGATACGCAGTATTTT.

This sequence joins TRBV20-1 and TRBJ2-3; D perhaps matches TRBD1 (5 bases). This CDR3 is 14 amino acids long. Per germline, CDR1 DFQATT and CDR2 SNEGSKA (reference sequence). Trimming removed 3 bases at V and 2 bases at J, with 12 bases between. For the CDR3, the DNA is TGCAGTGCTAGGGGGCGTCAATTCACAGATACGCAGTATTTT. Amino acids: CSARGRQFTDTQYF.

This clonotype was detected a few times. The chain couples TRBV9 to TRBJ1-1; D ambiguous. Germline assignment: CDR1 SGDLS and CDR2 YYNGEE. CDR3 length: 13 amino acids. The ends were cut back, 3 bases at V and 7 bases at J, with 13 bases in the middle. CDR3 sequence (DNA): TGTGCCAGCAGCGCCGTAACCTGGGGTGAAGCTTTCTTT. Amino acid sequence: CASSAVTWGEAFF.

Concerning this clonotype: One junction end does not reproduce the germline sequence, and a read error may be involved. The genes are TRBV4-3 and TRBJ1-1; D is uncertain. Germline lookup yields CDR1 LGHNA and CDR2 YSLEER. The CDR3 has 13 residues. The CDR3 DNA is TGCGCCAGCGGCCACCCAGGTATCACTGAAGCTTTCTTT. It yields the protein CASGHPGITEAFF.

The V gene is TRBV20-1, the J gene TRBJ2-1, with TRBD2 matching over 9 bases. J was trimmed by 3 bases and V by 0 bases; bases with no gene match: 12. The CDR3 extends over 18 amino acids. Germline V gives CDR1 DFQATT, CDR2 SNEGSKA (reference sequence). CDR3 DNA: TGCAGTGCTAGAGAGCCCTACCGACTAGCGGAATACTACAATGAGCAGTTCTTC. Its translation is CSAREPYRLAEYYNEQFF.

The gene calls are TRBV25-1 and TRBJ2-7, with D unresolved. Looked up from germline, CDR1 is MGHDK and CDR2 is SYGVNS. The CDR3 is 14 residues long. The germline V and J ends were trimmed by 1 base and 2 bases, with 9 bases remaining between them. The CDR3 DNA is TGTGCCAGCAGTGAATTGGGCAACACCTACGAGCAGTACTTC. It is translated as CASSELGNTYEQYF.

The chain uses TRBV5-6 and TRBJ2-4; 9 bases are a match to TRBD1. Gene TRBJ2-7 matches the end of the DNA better, so the J call may be wrong. Germline V lookup: CDR1 SGHDT, CDR2 YYEEEE. This CDR3 has 15 amino acids. The chain's CDR3 is CASSDNTGGVYEQYF. DNA for the CDR3: TGTGCCAGCAGCGATAACACAGGGGGCGTATACGAGCAGTACTTC.

The chain has TRBV6-1 and TRBJ2-5; perhaps TRBD2 as D (5 bases). This CDR3 has 14 amino acids. Germline loops: CDR1 MNHNS, CDR2 SASEGT. V was pared by 2 bases and J by 5 bases, with 12 bases between. The CDR3 spells CASSETLVVETQYF. CDR3 DNA sequence: TGTGCCAGCAGTGAAACACTAGTAGTGGAGACCCAGTACTTC.

The rearrangement links TRBV10-3 to TRBJ2-1; D is possibly TRBD1 or TRBD2 (6 bases each). The V end was cut by 6 bases, the J end by 7 bases, with 19 bases between. CDR3 length equals 15 residues. Per the germline V gene, CDR1 is ENHRY and CDR2 is SYGVKD. CDR3 DNA: TGTGCCATCAGCCCCCCGGGGGCGGGGAATAATGAGCAGTTCTTC. This encodes CAISPPGAGNNEQFF.

This chain connects TRBV21-1 to TRBJ2-5; the listed D gene, TRBD2, was not tested against the DNA. TRBV21-1 is given as a pseudogene. The CDR3 sequence is 14 residues long. The DNA for the CDR3 is TGTGCCGCCGAGCGGGAGCCCTCCCAAGAGACCCAGTACTTC. This sequence encodes CAAEREPSQETQYF.